This T cell receptor (beta chain) comes out of a study of PD-1 blockade in classical Hodgkin lymphoma. Study-level points and caveats: Healthy donors reportedly exceeded newly diagnosed patients in baseline TCR diversity. Patients were excluded if nivolumab began under 1 year after ASCT (the autologous transplant).

V lost 3 bases and J lost 2; bases outside the gene matches: 4. This CDR3 is built from 15 residues. Germline CDR1 and CDR2: KGHSH and LQKENI. The table lists this clone with a count of one. Its antigen is unidentified. Time point specified: cycle 4 day 1 (C4D1), after 6 weeks of nivolumab. After autologous stem cell transplantation all patients relapsed, and prior brentuximab vedotin exposure differed between cohorts. From thawed PBMCs, CD8+ T cells were isolated by magnetic negative selection. Each best response was a complete response, a partial response or progressive disease. Patients received nivolumab 3 mg/kg intravenously every 2 weeks. Sequencing was performed with immunoSEQ multiplex PCR; in TCRdb, only in-frame clones are kept and a portion is missing. Of over 9,000 clones listed, around 83% are singletons.

Sequences were derived from CD8+ T cells from blood, sampled before the fourth cycle of nivolumab. The TCR sequence derives from a human donor with classical Hodgkin lymphoma. The donor label of this sample is uncertain. The chain links TRBV18 to TRBJ2-5, with 9 bases matching TRBD1. CDR3 nucleotides: TGTGCCAGCTCACCCCTGGACAGGGGTCAAGAGACCCAGTACTTC. Its protein is CASSPLDRGQETQYF.